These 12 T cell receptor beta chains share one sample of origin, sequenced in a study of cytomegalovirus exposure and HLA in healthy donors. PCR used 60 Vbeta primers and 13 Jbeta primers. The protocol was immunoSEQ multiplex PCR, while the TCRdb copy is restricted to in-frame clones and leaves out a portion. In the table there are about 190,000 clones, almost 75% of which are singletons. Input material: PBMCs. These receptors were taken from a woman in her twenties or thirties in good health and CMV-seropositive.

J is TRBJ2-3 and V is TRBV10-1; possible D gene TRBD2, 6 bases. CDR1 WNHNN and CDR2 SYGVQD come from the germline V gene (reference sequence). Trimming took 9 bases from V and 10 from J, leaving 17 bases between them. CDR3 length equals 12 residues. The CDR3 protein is CASSGTAGPQYF. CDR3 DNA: TGCGCCAGTAGCGGTACGGCGGGGCCGCAGTATTTT.

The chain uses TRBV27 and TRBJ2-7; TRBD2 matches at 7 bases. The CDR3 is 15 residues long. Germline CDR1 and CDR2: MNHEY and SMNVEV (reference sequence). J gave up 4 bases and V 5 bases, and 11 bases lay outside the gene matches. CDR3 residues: CASSDPRSGVYEQYF. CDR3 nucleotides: TGTGCCAGCAGTGACCCTAGGAGCGGGGTTTACGAGCAGTACTTC.

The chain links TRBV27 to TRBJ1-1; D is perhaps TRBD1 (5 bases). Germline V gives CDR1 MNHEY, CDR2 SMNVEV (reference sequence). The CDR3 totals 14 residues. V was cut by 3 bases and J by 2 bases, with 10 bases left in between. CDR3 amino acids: CASSLARVNTEAFF. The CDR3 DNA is TGTGCCAGCAGTTTGGCCAGGGTAAACACTGAAGCTTTCTTT.

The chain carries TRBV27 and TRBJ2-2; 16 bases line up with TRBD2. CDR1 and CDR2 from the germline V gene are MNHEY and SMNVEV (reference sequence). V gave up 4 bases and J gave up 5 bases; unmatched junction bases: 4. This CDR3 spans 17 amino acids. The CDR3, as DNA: TGTGCCAGCAGTTATCGGGGACTAGCGGGAGGGACCGGGGAGCTGTTTTTT. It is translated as CASSYRGLAGGTGELFF.

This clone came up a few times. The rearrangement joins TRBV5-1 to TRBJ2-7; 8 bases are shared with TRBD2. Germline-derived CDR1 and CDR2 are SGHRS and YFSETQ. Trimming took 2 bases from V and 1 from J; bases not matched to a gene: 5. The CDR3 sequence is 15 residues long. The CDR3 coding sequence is TGCGCCAGCAGCTTAATCCCGGGGGGGTCCTACGAGCAGTACTTC. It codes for CASSLIPGGSYEQYF.

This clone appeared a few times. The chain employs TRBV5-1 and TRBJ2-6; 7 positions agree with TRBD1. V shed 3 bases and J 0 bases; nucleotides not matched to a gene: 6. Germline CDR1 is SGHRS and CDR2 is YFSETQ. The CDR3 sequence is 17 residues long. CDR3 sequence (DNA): TGCGCCAGCAGCTCGGACAGGCTGAGCTCTGGGGCCAACGTCCTGACTTTC. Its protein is CASSSDRLSSGANVLTF.

The CDR3 is CASRAATNEKLFF. In nucleotides, the CDR3 is TGTGCCAGCCGTGCTGCAACTAATGAAAAACTGTTTTTT. This rearrangement joins TRBV2 to TRBJ1-4, with unresolved D. V lost 8 bases, J lost 0 bases, and 7 bases lay in between. Looked up from germline, CDR1 is SNHLY and CDR2 is FYNNEI. The CDR3 consists of 13 residues.

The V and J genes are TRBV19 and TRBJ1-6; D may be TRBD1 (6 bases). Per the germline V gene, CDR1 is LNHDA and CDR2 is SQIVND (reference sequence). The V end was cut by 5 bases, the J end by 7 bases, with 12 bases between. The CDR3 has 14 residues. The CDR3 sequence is CASSQGIGNSPLHF. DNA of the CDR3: TGTGCCAGTAGTCAGGGGATTGGCAATTCACCCCTCCACTTT.

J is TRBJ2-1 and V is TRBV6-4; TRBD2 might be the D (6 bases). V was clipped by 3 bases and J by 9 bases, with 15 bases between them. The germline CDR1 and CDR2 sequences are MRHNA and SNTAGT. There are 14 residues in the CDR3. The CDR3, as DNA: TGTGCCAGCAGTGAGTCAGTGGGGGGAGCTGAGCAGTTCTTC. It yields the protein CASSESVGGAEQFF.

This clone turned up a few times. The DNA of the CDR3 is TGTGCCAGTAGTATTACCAGGTGTGAGCAGTTCTTC. This sequence encodes CASSITRCEQFF. The V gene is TRBV19, the J gene TRBJ2-1; D is unclear. Trimming left V 3 bases short and J 9 bases short, with 9 bases between. The CDR3 has 12 amino acids. Germline V gene sequence: CDR1 LNHDA, CDR2 SQIVND (reference sequence).

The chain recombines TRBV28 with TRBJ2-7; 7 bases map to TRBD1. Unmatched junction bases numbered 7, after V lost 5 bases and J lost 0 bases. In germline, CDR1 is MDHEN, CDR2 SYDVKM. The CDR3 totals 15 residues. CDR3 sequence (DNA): TGTGCCAGCAGTGGGGACGGGACAGACTCCTACGAGCAGTACTTC. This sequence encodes CASSGDGTDSYEQYF.

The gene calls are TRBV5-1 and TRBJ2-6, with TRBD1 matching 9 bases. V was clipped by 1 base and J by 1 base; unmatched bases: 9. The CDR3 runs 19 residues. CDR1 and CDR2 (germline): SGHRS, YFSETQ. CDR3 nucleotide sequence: TGCGCCAGCAGCTTGTTTGGGGTACAGGGGGCTTCTGGGGCCAACGTCCTGACTTTC. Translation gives CASSLFGVQGASGANVLTF. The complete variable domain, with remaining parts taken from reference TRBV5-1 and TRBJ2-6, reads KAGVTQTPRYLIKTRGQQVTLSCSPISGHRSVSWYQQTPGQGLQFLFEYFSETQRNKGNFPGRFSGRQFSNSRSEMNVSTLELGDSALYLCASSLFGVQGASGANVLTFGAGSRLTVL.